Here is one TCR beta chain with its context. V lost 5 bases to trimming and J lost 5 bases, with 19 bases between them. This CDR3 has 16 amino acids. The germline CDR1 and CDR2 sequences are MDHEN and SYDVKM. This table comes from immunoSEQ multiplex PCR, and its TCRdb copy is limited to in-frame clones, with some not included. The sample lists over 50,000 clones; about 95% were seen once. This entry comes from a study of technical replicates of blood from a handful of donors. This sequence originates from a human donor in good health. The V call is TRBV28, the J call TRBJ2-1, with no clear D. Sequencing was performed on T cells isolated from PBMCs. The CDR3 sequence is CASSLAPGAFDNEQFF. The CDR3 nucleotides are TGTGCCAGCAGTCTCGCTCCTGGAGCGTTCGACAATGAGCAGTTCTTC. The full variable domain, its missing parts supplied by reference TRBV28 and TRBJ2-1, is DVKVTQSSRYLVKRTGEKVFLECVQDMDHENMFWYRQDPGLGLRLIYFSYDVKMKEKGDIPEGYSVSREKKERFSLILESASTNQTSMYLCASSLAPGAFDNEQFFGPGTRLTVL.